The 9 T cell receptor beta chains presented below share a single source sample, sequenced in a study of shared clonotypes between healthy human individuals (dated by TCRdb to 2018 to 2020). For the CD8 naive samples, CD45RO-negative cells were positively selected for CCR7, yielding a CD45RA+CCR7+ population from which TemRA cells were excluded. The library was produced with the immunoSEQ multiplex PCR assay. Not all clones reach the TCRdb copy of this immuneACCESS table, which keeps in-frame sequences only. Checked studies attribute under half of the gap to unresolved V genes and leave the rest unexplained. The sample profile shows about 600,000 clones; 95% of them were found once. The ten top clones hold less than 0.13% of the sample. The source material was naive CD8+ T cells sorted from blood. The sample's cell subset or site label, decoded: CD45RA+CCR7+. The receptors stem from a woman aged 25 to 39 in good health.

The chain uses TRBV7-3 and TRBJ2-1; no reliable D call. Trimming took off 5 bases at V and 9 bases at J, with 14 bases between the two ends. The germline gives CDR1 SGHTA, CDR2 FQGTGA. The CDR3 covers 13 residues. CDR3: CASSPTPVVEQFF. In nucleotides, the CDR3 is TGTGCCAGCAGCCCCACCCCAGTAGTTGAGCAGTTCTTC.

As regards this clone: Other DNA sequences from this sample encode an identical CDR3 as well. The chain has TRBV2 and TRBJ2-2; tentative D call: TRBD1 (6 bases). V lost 6 bases to trimming and J lost 1 base, with 9 bases between them. The CDR3 runs to 14 residues. CDR1 is SNHLY, CDR2 FYNNEI, per germline. The CDR3 bases are TGTGCCAGCAGCAGGACAGAGAACACCGGGGAGCTGTTTTTT. This encodes CASSRTENTGELFF.

J is TRBJ2-1 and V is TRBV7-8; 12 bases fit TRBD2. Per germline, CDR1 SGHVS and CDR2 FQNEAQ. Trimming removed 5 bases from V and 6 bases from J; junction bases left unmatched: 5. This CDR3 region has 15 residues. The CDR3 region is CASSPTSGSFNEQFF. In DNA, the CDR3 is TGTGCCAGCAGCCCGACTAGCGGGAGTTTCAATGAGCAGTTCTTC.

The rearrangement joins TRBV5-1 to TRBJ1-2; 7 bases match TRBD1. Germline trimming cut 4 bases from V and 8 bases from J; bases unmatched to any gene: 5. From germline, CDR1 is SGHRS and CDR2 YFSETQ. The CDR3 has 12 residues. CDR3 sequence: CASSQMDRGYTF. CDR3 nucleotides: TGCGCCAGCAGCCAGATGGACAGGGGCTACACCTTC.

The chain carries TRBV7-2 and TRBJ2-5; the match to TRBD2 covers 8 bases. This CDR3 region has 14 residues. V trimming: 5 bases; J trimming: 5 bases; junction bases outside the gene matches: 7. Germline V gives CDR1 SGHTA, CDR2 FQGNSA. The CDR3 DNA follows: TGTGCCAGCAGCATAGAGGGCGGGGGGGAGACCCAGTACTTC. Translated: CASSIEGGGETQYF.

This chain uses TRBV2 with TRBJ1-3; 11 bases map to TRBD1. In germline, CDR1 is SNHLY, CDR2 FYNNEI. The CDR3 spans 15 residues. Trimming removed 5 bases from V and 4 bases from J; junction bases left unmatched: 4. The CDR3 here is CASSRTGGPGNTIYF. In nucleotides, the CDR3 is TGTGCCAGCAGTCGGACAGGGGGCCCCGGAAACACCATATATTTT. Full variable domain (remainder filled in from reference TRBV2 and TRBJ1-3): EPEVTQTPSHQVTQMGQEVILRCVPISNHLYFYWYRQILGQKVEFLVSFYNNEISEKSEIFDDQFSVERPDGSNFTLKIRSTKLEDSAMYFCASSRTGGPGNTIYFGEGSWLTVV.

This sequence joins TRBV11-2 and TRBJ2-3; 11 bases fit TRBD2. CDR1 is SGHAT, CDR2 FQNNGV, per germline. The CDR3 is 17 residues long. V lost 5 bases to trimming and J lost 5 bases; unmatched junction nucleotides: 12. The CDR3 nucleotides read TGTGCCAGCAGCCCTAGGCTTCTAGCGGGAGGAGGAGATACGCAGTATTTT. It is translated as CASSPRLLAGGGDTQYF.

CDR3 amino acids: CASSVVQGISGNQPQHF. CDR3 coding DNA: TGTGCCAGCAGTGTAGTTCAGGGGATATCGGGCAATCAGCCCCAGCATTTT. The J gene is TRBJ1-5, the V gene TRBV2, with D possibly TRBD1 on 6 matching bases. V was pared by 4 bases and J by 2 bases, with 18 bases between. This CDR3 has 17 residues. The germline gives CDR1 SNHLY, CDR2 FYNNEI. Combining the CDR3 with reference TRBV2 and TRBJ1-5 gives the whole variable domain EPEVTQTPSHQVTQMGQEVILRCVPISNHLYFYWYRQILGQKVEFLVSFYNNEISEKSEIFDDQFSVERPDGSNFTLKIRSTKLEDSAMYFCASSVVQGISGNQPQHFGDGTRLSIL.

This chain links TRBV4-1 with TRBJ2-7, with D possibly being TRBD2 (7 bases). Germline V CDR1 and CDR2: MGHRA, YSYEKL. The CDR3 totals 14 residues. V lost 1 base to trimming and J lost 5 bases, with 12 bases between them. The CDR3 sequence: CASSQGRGLNEQYF. CDR3 coding DNA: TGCGCCAGCAGCCAAGGGCGGGGGCTCAACGAGCAGTACTTC.